This T cell receptor beta chain stems from a study of blood T cell repertoires in COVID-19 (dated by TCRdb to the early 2020s). Background for the entire study: Collaborator samples came from the United States, Italy and Spain and covered acute and convalescent phases of COVID-19. The material from the prospective study consisted of cDNA or gDNA derived from T cells, B-cell-depleted T cells, or PBMCs. Deeply sampled blood TCRbeta repertoires from subjects exposed to, actively infected with, or recovered from COVID-19 were included in the dataset. The repertoires were released in a freely available public database meant as a resource for research on the immune response to SARS-CoV-2. Samples came from the ongoing ImmuneRACE study (first 160 participants) plus 1,254 subjects from 6 global collaborators. Sample metadata almost always included a de-identified subject ID, COVID-19 status, age in years and sex. Where available, HLA class I and class II types were taken from metadata supplied by the sample provider and were not determined by assay-based typing. Study-wide conclusions, independent of this receptor: Clinical and demographic metadata were provided uncurated, with the amount varying by source and participant.

Each collaborating institution followed its own protocols to collect whole blood in K2EDTA tubes. For TCRbeta analysis, collaborator samples were shipped as frozen whole blood, as isolated PBMCs, or as DNA extracted from either sample type. The immunoSEQ Assay, a bias-controlled multiplex PCR, was used to amplify TCRbeta CDR3 regions from genomic DNA. In the original analysis: The number of nucleated cells in each sample was estimated from the amplification of reference gene primers within the assay. To quantify the absolute abundance of each unique TCRbeta CDR3 rearrangement, sequence reads were collapsed and filtered. For each sample, productive Simpson clonality was calculated as the square root of Simpson's diversity index over productive rearrangements. As stored in TCRdb, this immuneACCESS dataset retains in-frame rearrangements with V and J assigned. A fraction of the clones does not appear; measured against another copy, unresolved V genes explain less than half of the discrepancy, and the remainder lacks a known reason. The D gene and trimming were derived from the DNA, and the V and J assignments and clone size from that table. The sample contains around 50,000 clones, over 75% of them found a single time. The ten largest make up under 6.5% of the sample.

CDR1 and CDR2 are drawn from the germline V gene (reference sequence): LNHDA, SQIVND. Spanning cysteine to phenylalanine, the CDR3 consists of 15 amino acids. Only CDR3 DNA is held: 45 bases, read in frame from base 1. V ends up 3 bases short and J 6 bases short, with an unmatched junction base count of 6. Note on this clone: Its specific antigen is unknown. One base away there is no much larger clone; base qualities are not given.

The V gene is TRBV19 and the J gene is TRBJ2-4; 9 bases in the middle match TRBD1. The source material was peripheral blood. This TCR was sampled from a man between 65 and 85 years old with acute or convalescent COVID-19. The DNA sequence follows: TGTGCCAGTAGTATCGGAACGACAGGGGGAAACATTCAGTACTTC. This encodes CASSIGTTGGNIQYF.